This T cell receptor (beta chain) was obtained from a study of blood T cell repertoires in COVID-19. The data were produced by immunoSEQ multiplex PCR, yet TCRdb's version contains in-frame clones alone and is incomplete. In the table there are 250,000 to 300,000 clones, roughly 85% of which are singletons. From germline, CDR1 is SGDLS and CDR2 YYNGEE. The CDR3 sequence is 16 residues long. The ends lost 3 bases at V and 4 bases at J; junction bases unmatched: 10. This receptor was identified in a woman aged 18-29 years with acute or convalescent COVID-19. V usage is TRBV9 and J usage is TRBJ2-5, with TRBD1 matching over 9 bases. Sample: peripheral blood. The CDR3 protein is CASSAWTGDFVETQYF. DNA for the CDR3: TGTGCCAGCAGCGCTTGGACAGGGGATTTTGTAGAGACCCAGTACTTC.